Listed here is a single T cell receptor beta chain. Its antigen is still unknown. TCRdb's copy holds only in-frame clones and misses some; the assay was immunoSEQ multiplex PCR. Of fewer than 2.5 million clones in the sample, 93% were seen once. The sample comes from a study of shared clonotypes between healthy human individuals. Germline CDR1 is GTSNPN and CDR2 is SVGIG (reference sequence). The CDR3 runs to 14 residues. The ends were cut back, 4 bases at V and 4 bases at J, with 13 bases in the middle. Study-level points and caveats: What limited the represented genetic and exposure-history diversity was the small number of donors.

This sequence originates from a man aged 18 to 29 in good health. Some clones in this sample may be carry-over from other donors' samples. The chain joins TRBV30 to TRBJ2-2; D not certain. Sequences were obtained from naive CD4+ T cells from PBMCs. Subset noted: CD45RA+ positively selected. The CDR3 is CAWNHGEVTGELFF. CDR3 bases: TGTGCCTGGAACCACGGTGAGGTCACCGGGGAGCTGTTTTTT.